The sequence of this TCR beta chain was determined in a study of monozygotic twins with inflammatory bowel disease. Regarding this clonotype: The target antigen is unknown.

Whole blood that had not undergone T cell sorting provided the isolated total RNA. Findings of the study overall: Versus healthy twins, IBD patients showed fewer clonotypes shared with others, especially with disease activity.

Germline V gene sequence: CDR1 MRHNA, CDR2 SNTAGT. CDR3 length: 11 amino acids. Total RNA input per TCR library was roughly 3,300 ng. TCRdb re-called the 5' RACE reads; one entry per CDR3 protein, DNA not given. The listing records about 130,000 distinct CDR3 sequences. This TCR derives from a human donor with ulcerative colitis or Crohn's disease, or a healthy co-twin of an affected twin (not recorded which). The material sequenced was blood. The V gene is TRBV6-4, the J gene TRBJ2-4; TCRdb lists TRBD2, though no DNA is available to test this call. CDR3 protein: CASSDKREQYF.